The clone carrying this T cell receptor (beta chain) was seen more than once but under ten times. The CDR3 covers 17 residues. V gave up 1 base and J gave up 2 bases, with 14 bases separating them. The data were obtained in a study of T-cell reconstitution after alpha-beta-depleted transplantation in children. Unique molecular identifiers tagged the TCRbeta library. TCRdb recomputed calls from the PCR reads with MiXCR, one row per CDR3 protein. The sample lists approximately 590,000 distinct CDR3 sequences; 10% to 13% were seen once. The specimen was PBMCs from the stem cell graft donor, collected from the stem cell graft. V usage is TRBV12-3 or TRBV12-4 and J usage is TRBJ2-2; D perhaps matches TRBD2 (5 bases). The receptor was isolated from a human donor who donated a stem cell graft to a child with acute myeloid leukemia. This CDR3 is CASSLGRSGVNTGELFF. In DNA, the CDR3 is TGTGCCAGCAGTTTAGGAAGGAGCGGAGTTAACACCGGGGAGCTGTTTTTT.